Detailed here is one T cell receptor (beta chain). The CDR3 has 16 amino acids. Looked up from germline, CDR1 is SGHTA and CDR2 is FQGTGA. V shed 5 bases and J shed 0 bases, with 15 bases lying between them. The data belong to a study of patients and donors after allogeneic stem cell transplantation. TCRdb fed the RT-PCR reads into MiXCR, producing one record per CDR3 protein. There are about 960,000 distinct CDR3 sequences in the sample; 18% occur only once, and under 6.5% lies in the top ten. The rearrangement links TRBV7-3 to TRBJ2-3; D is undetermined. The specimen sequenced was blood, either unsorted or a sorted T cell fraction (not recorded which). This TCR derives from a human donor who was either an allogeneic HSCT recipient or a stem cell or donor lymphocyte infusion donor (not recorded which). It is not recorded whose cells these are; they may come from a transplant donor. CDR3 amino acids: CASSPDRSPSTDTQYF. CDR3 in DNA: TGTGCCAGCAGCCCGGACCGGAGCCCTAGCACAGATACGCAGTATTTT. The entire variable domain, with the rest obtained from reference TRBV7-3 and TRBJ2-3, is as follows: GAGVSQTPSNKVTEKGKYVELRCDPISGHTALYWYRQSLGQGPEFLIYFQGTGAADDSGLPNDRFFAVRPEGSVSTLKIQRTERGDSAVYLCASSPDRSPSTDTQYFGPGTRLTVL.